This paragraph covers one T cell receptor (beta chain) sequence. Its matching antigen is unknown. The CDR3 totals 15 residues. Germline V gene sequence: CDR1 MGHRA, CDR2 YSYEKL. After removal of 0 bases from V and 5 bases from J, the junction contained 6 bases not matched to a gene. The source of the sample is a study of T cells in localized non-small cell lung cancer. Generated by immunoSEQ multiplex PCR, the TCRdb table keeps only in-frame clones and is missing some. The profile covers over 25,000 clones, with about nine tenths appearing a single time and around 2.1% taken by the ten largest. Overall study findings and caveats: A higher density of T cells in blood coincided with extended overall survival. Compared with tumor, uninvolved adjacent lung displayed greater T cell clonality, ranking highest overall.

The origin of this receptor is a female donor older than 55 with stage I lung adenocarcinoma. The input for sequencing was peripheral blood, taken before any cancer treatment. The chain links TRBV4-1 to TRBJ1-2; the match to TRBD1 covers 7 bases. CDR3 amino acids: CASSQERGLPYGYTF. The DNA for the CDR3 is TGCGCCAGCAGCCAAGAGAGGGGGCTTCCTTATGGCTACACCTTC.